These 7 T cell receptor beta chains share one sample of origin, sequenced in a study of T-cell memory formation after mild COVID-19 (dated by TCRdb to 2020 to 2023). The library was made by 5' RACE. Sequenced on an Illumina NovaSeq 6000. Starting from the raw public reads, TCRdb applied fastp trimming at Q25, assembled clones with MiXCR and retained in-frame beta chains. CDR3 protein sequences are deduplicated, and each keeps its most common genes and DNA. This sample holds 120,000 to 150,000 distinct CDR3 sequences; under 7% were observed only once. The top ten clones comprise approximately 2% of the sample. The sequenced sample was PBMCs or a T cell subset sorted from them (not recorded which). These receptors came from an adult woman who had mild COVID-19 (a few samples of this study predate the infection). The sample titles of this study are shuffled in the database, so cell type and time point are left out; the donor was told from shared clones.

This clonotype came up many times. The genes are TRBV5-1 and TRBJ2-5; possible D gene TRBD2, 6 bases. The germline V and J ends were trimmed by 0 bases and 5 bases, with 17 bases remaining between them. Germline loops: CDR1 SGHRS, CDR2 YFSETQ. The CDR3 spans 16 residues. CDR3 in amino acids: CASSLAGGVVLETQYF. The CDR3 nucleotides are TGCGCCAGCAGCTTGGCCGGCGGGGTGGTATTGGAGACCCAGTACTTC.

For this clonotype: A much more abundant neighbour one base away suggests this may be a read error. The V and J genes are TRBV7-6 and TRBJ2-7; weak D call: TRBD2 (6 bases). Trimming pared 4 bases from V and 4 bases from J, leaving 14 bases between. The CDR3 consists of 14 residues. Germline CDR1 reads SGHVS; CDR2 reads FNYEAQ. In nucleotides, the CDR3 is TGTGCCAGCAGCTATGGCTCAGGGAGGTACGAGCAGTACTTC. Protein sequence: CASSYGSGRYEQYF. Filled out from reference TRBV7-6 and TRBJ2-7, the complete variable domain reads GAGVSQSPRYKVTKRGQDVALRCDPISGHVSLYWYRQALGQGPEFLTYFNYEAQQDKSGLPNDRFSAERPEGSISTLTIQRTEQRDSAMYRCASSYGSGRYEQYFGPGTRLTVT.

This clonotype has ten or more counts. V and J are TRBV7-2 and TRBJ2-7; 9 bases fit TRBD2. This CDR3 has 18 residues. The V and J ends lost 5 bases and 1 base, in that order; junction bases with no gene match: 15. Germline CDR1 is SGHTA and CDR2 is FQGNSA. The CDR3 loop is CASSTRRGGRADSYEQYF. The DNA for the CDR3 is TGTGCCAGCAGCACCCGGCGGGGCGGGAGGGCCGATTCCTACGAGCAGTACTTC.

In its sample, this clonotype was seen many times. This chain links TRBV12-3 or TRBV12-4 with TRBJ1-1, with 8 bases fitting TRBD1. The CDR3 extends over 13 amino acids. With 3 bases clipped from V and 6 bases from J, the junction kept 3 bases outside the gene matches. The CDR3, as DNA: TGTGCCAGCAGTTTGACGACAGGGGCTGAAGCTTTCTTT. Translating it yields CASSLTTGAEAFF.

V is TRBV30 and J is TRBJ2-7; TRBD1 aligns across 7 bases. Per germline, CDR1 GTSNPN and CDR2 SVGIG (reference sequence). The junction had 16 bases not matched to a gene; V was cut back by 6 bases and J by 5 bases. This CDR3 has 15 amino acids. The CDR3: CACKVLDRFGDEQYF. The DNA of the CDR3 is TGTGCCTGCAAAGTTTTGGACAGGTTTGGCGACGAGCAGTACTTC.

This clonotype was recorded a few times. The J gene is TRBJ2-5, the V gene TRBV20-1; maybe TRBD2 (6 bases). The germline CDR1 and CDR2 sequences are DFQATT and SNEGSKA (reference sequence). V shed 0 bases and J shed 4 bases, with 12 bases lying between them. This CDR3 region has 14 residues. The CDR3: CSARDMGRGETQYF. CDR3 coding DNA: TGCAGTGCTAGAGATATGGGGCGGGGAGAGACCCAGTACTTC.

This chain uses TRBV6-5 with TRBJ1-3; D unclear. The V gene's germline CDR1 is MNHEY and CDR2 SVGAGI. Trimming removed 2 bases at V and 0 bases at J, with 2 bases between. The length of the CDR3 is 13 residues. This CDR3 reads CASSYDSGNTIYF. The CDR3 DNA reads as TGTGCCAGCAGTTACGACTCTGGAAACACCATATATTTT.